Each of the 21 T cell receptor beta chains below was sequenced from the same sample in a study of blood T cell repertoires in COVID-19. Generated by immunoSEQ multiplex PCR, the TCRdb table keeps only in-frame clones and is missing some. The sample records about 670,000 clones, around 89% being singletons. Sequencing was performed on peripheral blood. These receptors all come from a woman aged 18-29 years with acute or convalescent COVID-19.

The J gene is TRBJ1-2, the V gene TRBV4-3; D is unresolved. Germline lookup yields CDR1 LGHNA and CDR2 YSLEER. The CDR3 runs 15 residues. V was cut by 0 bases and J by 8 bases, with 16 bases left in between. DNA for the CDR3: TGCGCCAGCAGCCAAGAAGAACGGAGGTCTGAGGGCTACACCTTC. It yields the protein CASSQEERRSEGYTF.

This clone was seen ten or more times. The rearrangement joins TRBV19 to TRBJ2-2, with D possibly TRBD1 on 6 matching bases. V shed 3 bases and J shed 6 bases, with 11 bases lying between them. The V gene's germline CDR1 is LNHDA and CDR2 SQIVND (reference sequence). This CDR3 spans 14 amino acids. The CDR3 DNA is TGTGCCAGTAGTATTCACAGGGCGGCCGGGGAGCTGTTTTTT. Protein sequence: CASSIHRAAGELFF.

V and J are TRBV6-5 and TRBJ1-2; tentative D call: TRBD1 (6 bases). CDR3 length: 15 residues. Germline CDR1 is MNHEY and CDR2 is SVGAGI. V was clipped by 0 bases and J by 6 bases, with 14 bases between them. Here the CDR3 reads CASSYSNGRGDGYTF. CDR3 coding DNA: TGTGCCAGCAGTTACTCGAACGGCAGGGGCGATGGCTACACCTTC.

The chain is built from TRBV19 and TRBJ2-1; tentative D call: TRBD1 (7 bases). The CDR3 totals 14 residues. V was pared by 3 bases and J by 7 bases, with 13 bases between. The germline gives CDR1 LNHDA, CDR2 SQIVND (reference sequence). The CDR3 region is CASSIRQGGNEQFF. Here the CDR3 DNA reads TGTGCCAGTAGTATCCGGCAGGGGGGTAATGAGCAGTTCTTC.

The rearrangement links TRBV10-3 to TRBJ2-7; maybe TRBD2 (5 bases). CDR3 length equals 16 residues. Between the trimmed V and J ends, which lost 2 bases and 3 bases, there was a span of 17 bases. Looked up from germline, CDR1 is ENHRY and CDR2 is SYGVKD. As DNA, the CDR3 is TGTGCCATCAGTGAGAAGAACCGGGATTCCTTCTACGAGCAGTACTTC. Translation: CAISEKNRDSFYEQYF.

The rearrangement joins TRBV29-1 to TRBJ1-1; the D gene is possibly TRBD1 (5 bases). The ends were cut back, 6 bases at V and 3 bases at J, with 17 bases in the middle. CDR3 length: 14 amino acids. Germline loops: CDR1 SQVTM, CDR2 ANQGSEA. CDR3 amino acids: CSVVDTGADTEAFF. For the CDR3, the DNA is TGCAGCGTAGTAGATACTGGGGCGGACACTGAAGCTTTCTTT.

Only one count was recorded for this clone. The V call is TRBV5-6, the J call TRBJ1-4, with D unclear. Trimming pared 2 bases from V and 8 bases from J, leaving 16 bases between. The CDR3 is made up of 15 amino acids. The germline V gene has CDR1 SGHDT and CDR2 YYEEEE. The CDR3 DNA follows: TGTGCCAGCAGCTTTTTTGATCGGGGTGGAGAAAAACTGTTTTTT. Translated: CASSFFDRGGEKLFF.

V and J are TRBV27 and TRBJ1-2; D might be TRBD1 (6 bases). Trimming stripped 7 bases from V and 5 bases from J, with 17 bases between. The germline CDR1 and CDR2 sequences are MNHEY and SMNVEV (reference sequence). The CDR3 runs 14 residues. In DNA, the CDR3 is TGTGCCAGCACCAAACAGGGTATTGGGTATGGCTACACCTTC. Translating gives CASTKQGIGYGYTF.

The CDR3 nucleotides are TGTGCCAGCAGTGAAATCGGAGGGCGTTATGGCTACACCTTC. Protein sequence: CASSEIGGRYGYTF. This chain connects TRBV6-1 to TRBJ1-2; D is uncertain. Trimming took 2 bases from V and 5 from J, leaving 12 bases between them. Germline V gene lookup returns CDR1 MNHNS and CDR2 SASEGT. This CDR3 has 14 residues.

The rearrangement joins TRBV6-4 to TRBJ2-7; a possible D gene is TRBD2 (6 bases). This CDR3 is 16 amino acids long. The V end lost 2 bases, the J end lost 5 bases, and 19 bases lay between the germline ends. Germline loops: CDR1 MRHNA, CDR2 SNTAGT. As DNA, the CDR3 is TGTGCCAGCAGTGACCACAGTTGGGGGGAGGACCACGAGCAGTACTTC. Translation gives CASSDHSWGEDHEQYF.

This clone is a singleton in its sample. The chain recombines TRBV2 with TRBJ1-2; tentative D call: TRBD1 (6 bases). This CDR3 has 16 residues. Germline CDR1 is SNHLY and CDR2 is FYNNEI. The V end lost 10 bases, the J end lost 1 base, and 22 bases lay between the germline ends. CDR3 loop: CANRDMPDPYNYGYTF. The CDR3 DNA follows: TGTGCCAACAGGGACATGCCCGATCCTTATAACTATGGCTACACCTTC.

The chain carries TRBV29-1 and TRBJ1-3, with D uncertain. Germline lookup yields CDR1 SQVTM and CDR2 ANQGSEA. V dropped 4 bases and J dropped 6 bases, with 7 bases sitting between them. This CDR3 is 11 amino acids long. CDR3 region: CSVGELNTIYF. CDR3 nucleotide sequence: TGCAGCGTTGGGGAGTTAAACACCATATATTTT.

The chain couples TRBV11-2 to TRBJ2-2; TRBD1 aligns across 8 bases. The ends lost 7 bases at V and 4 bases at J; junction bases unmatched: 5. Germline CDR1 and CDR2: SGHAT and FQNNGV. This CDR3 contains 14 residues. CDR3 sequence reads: CASIRGRSTGELFF. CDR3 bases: TGTGCCAGCATCAGGGGGCGGAGCACCGGGGAGCTGTTTTTT.

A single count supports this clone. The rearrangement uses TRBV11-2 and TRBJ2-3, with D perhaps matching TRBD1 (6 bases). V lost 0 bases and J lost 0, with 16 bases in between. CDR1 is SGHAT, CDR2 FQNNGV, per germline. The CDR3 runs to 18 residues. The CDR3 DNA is TGTGCCAGCAGCTTAGATCGGATTGGCAGGGGAAGCACAGATACGCAGTATTTT. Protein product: CASSLDRIGRGSTDTQYF.

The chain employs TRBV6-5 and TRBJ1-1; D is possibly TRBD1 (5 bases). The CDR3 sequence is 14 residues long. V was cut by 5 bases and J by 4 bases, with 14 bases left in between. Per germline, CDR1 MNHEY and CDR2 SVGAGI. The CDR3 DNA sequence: TGTGCCAGCAGTCGCCATAACAGGATCACTGAAGCTTTCTTT. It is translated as CASSRHNRITEAFF.

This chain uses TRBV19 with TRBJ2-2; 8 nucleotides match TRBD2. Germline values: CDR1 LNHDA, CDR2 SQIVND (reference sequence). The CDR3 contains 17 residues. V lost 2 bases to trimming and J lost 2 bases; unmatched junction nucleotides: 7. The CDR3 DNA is TGTGCCAGTAGTATATGGGCAGCGGGGGATAACACCGGGGAGCTGTTTTTT. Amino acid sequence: CASSIWAAGDNTGELFF.

CDR3: CASSVAPFSTDTQYF. As DNA, the CDR3 is TGTGCCAGCAGCGTAGCTCCCTTTAGCACAGATACGCAGTATTTT. This sequence joins TRBV9 and TRBJ2-3; the D is unclear. Germline-derived CDR1 and CDR2 are SGDLS and YYNGEE. CDR3 length equals 15 residues. Trimming shortened V by 0 bases and J by 0 bases, and 8 bases separated the two germline ends.

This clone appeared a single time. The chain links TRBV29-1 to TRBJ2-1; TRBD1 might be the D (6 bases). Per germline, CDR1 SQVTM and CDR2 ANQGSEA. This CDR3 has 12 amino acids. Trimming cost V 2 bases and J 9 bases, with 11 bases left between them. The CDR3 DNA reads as TGCAGCGTTGAACTCCAGGGGACTGAGCAGTTCTTC. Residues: CSVELQGTEQFF.

This chain's CDR3 is CASSLPSSPLHF. CDR3 in DNA: TGTGCCAGCAGCTTGCCGTCCTCACCCCTCCACTTT. The chain employs TRBV5-5 and TRBJ1-6; no reliable D call. Trimming removed 1 base at V and 10 bases at J, with 6 bases between. The CDR3 spans 12 residues. Per germline, CDR1 SGHKS and CDR2 YYEKEE (reference sequence).

CDR3 protein: CASSEPQGLGEKLFF. The CDR3, as DNA: TGTGCCAGCAGTGAACCCCAGGGGCTGGGGGAAAAACTGTTTTTT. The chain employs TRBV2 and TRBJ1-4; D is perhaps TRBD1 (6 bases). V was cut by 2 bases and J by 8 bases, with 15 bases left in between. Germline values: CDR1 SNHLY, CDR2 FYNNEI. The CDR3 length is 15 residues.

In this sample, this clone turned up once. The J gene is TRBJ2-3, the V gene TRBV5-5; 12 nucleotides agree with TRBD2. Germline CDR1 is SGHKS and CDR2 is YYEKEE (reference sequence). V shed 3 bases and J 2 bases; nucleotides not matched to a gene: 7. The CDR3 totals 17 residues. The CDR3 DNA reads TGTGCCAGCAGCTCGAGGACTAGCGGGGCCCTCACAGATACGCAGTATTTT. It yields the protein CASSSRTSGALTDTQYF.